The rows below give T cell receptor beta chains drawn from one sample of a study of blood T cell repertoires in COVID-19. Libraries were prepared by immunoSEQ multiplex PCR; TCRdb keeps only in-frame clonotypes and omits some of them. The top ten hold roughly 1.6% of the sample, which has about 250,000 clones, 86% seen once. The sample comprised peripheral blood. The receptors were sampled from an older woman who had recovered from COVID-19. Both conserved end residues are part of each CDR3. Fields, in order: J gene, V gene, D gene, clone size, CDR3 DNA, CDR3 protein. A D gene is named only where the DNA matches it firmly. The listing skips clone size in some rows; elsewhere it reads once, few, many or a size class.

j_gene: TRBJ2-3
v_gene: TRBV27
d_gene: .
abundance: .
CDR3nt: TGTGCCACGAGGGAACTGGCCGGCGATACGCAGTATTTT
CDR3aa: CATRELAGDTQYF

j_gene: TRBJ1-1
v_gene: TRBV7-9
d_gene: TRBD1
abundance: .
CDR3nt: TGTGCCAGCGGTGTCTCTACAGGGGGCATTGAAGCTTTCTTT
CDR3aa: CASGVSTGGIEAFF

j_gene: TRBJ2-2
v_gene: TRBV9
d_gene: TRBD1
abundance: .
CDR3nt: TGTGCCAGCAGCGTCGGGACAGGAGCGAACACCGGGGAGCTGTTTTTT
CDR3aa: CASSVGTGANTGELFF

j_gene: TRBJ1-1
v_gene: TRBV28
d_gene: .
abundance: once
CDR3nt: TGTGCCAGCGGAACGCGGGCCCGATACACTGAAGCTTTCTTT
CDR3aa: CASGTRARYTEAFF

j_gene: TRBJ2-5
v_gene: TRBV4-1
d_gene: .
abundance: once
CDR3nt: TGCGCCAGCAGCCACCTCCAGGGACTTTTCCAAGAGACCCAGTACTTC
CDR3aa: CASSHLQGLFQETQYF

j_gene: TRBJ1-2
v_gene: TRBV3-1/TRBV3-2
d_gene: TRBD1
abundance: .
CDR3nt: TGTGCCAGCAGCCAAGCATCAGGGGGGAGTGGTGGCTACACCTTC
CDR3aa: CASSQASGGSGGYTF

j_gene: TRBJ2-7
v_gene: TRBV7-2
d_gene: .
abundance: .
CDR3nt: TGTGCCAGCAGCAGACAATTCGAGCAGTACTTC
CDR3aa: CASSRQFEQYF

j_gene: TRBJ1-5
v_gene: TRBV7-9
d_gene: TRBD1
abundance: .
CDR3nt: TGTGCCAGCAGCTTAGTGACAGGGACCGATAGCAATCAGCCCCAGCATTTT
CDR3aa: CASSLVTGTDSNQPQHF

j_gene: TRBJ1-1
v_gene: TRBV6-1
d_gene: .
abundance: .
CDR3nt: TGTGCCAGCAGTGAAGCTTTCGTAGACACTGAAGCTTTCTTT
CDR3aa: CASSEAFVDTEAFF

j_gene: TRBJ2-7
v_gene: TRBV5-6
d_gene: .
abundance: .
CDR3nt: TGTGCCAGCAGCCAGTACTACTCCTACGAGCAGTACTTC
CDR3aa: CASSQYYSYEQYF

j_gene: TRBJ2-6
v_gene: TRBV2
d_gene: .
abundance: .
CDR3nt: TGTGCCAGCAGTGCGGGACTCTTGACCACTACCCTGACTTTC
CDR3aa: CASSAGLLTTTLTF

j_gene: TRBJ2-1
v_gene: TRBV5-1
d_gene: TRBD2
abundance: .
CDR3nt: TGCGCCAGCAGCTTGGCCTCTGCGGGGGGATACAATGAGCAGTTCTTC
CDR3aa: CASSLASAGGYNEQFF

j_gene: TRBJ1-1
v_gene: TRBV7-2
d_gene: .
abundance: .
CDR3nt: TGTGCCAGCAGCTTAGACCCAACGAGGGCTGAAGCTTTCTTT
CDR3aa: CASSLDPTRAEAFF

j_gene: TRBJ1-2
v_gene: TRBV7-2
d_gene: TRBD1
abundance: .
CDR3nt: TGTGCCAGCAGCTTAGGTGGCAGGGGGAACTATGGCTACACCTTC
CDR3aa: CASSLGGRGNYGYTF

j_gene: TRBJ2-3
v_gene: TRBV19
d_gene: TRBD1
abundance: once
CDR3nt: TGTGCCAGTAGTCGTATCCCGGGACAGGGGGTGGATACGCAGTATTTT
CDR3aa: CASSRIPGQGVDTQYF

j_gene: TRBJ1-2
v_gene: TRBV18
d_gene: .
abundance: .
CDR3nt: TGTGCCAGCTCACCACTTACTTTCTCCGGGACAAGGGGAAGTGGCTACACCTTC
CDR3aa: CASSPLTFSGTRGSGYTF

j_gene: TRBJ2-7
v_gene: TRBV18
d_gene: TRBD2
abundance: few
CDR3nt: TGTGCCAGCTCACCGTCTCCCGGGATTGCGGGAGGGTACGAGCAGTACTTC
CDR3aa: CASSPSPGIAGGYEQYF

j_gene: TRBJ1-5
v_gene: TRBV21-1
d_gene: .
abundance: .
CDR3nt: TGTGCCAGCAGCAATCTGGGGGGGGGCAATCAGCCCCAGCATTTT
CDR3aa: CASSNLGGGNQPQHF

j_gene: TRBJ2-3
v_gene: TRBV7-9
d_gene: .
abundance: .
CDR3nt: TGTGCCAGCAGCTTAGTATCTTGGGCCCGGGGGTTCACAGATACGCAGTATTTT
CDR3aa: CASSLVSWARGFTDTQYF

j_gene: TRBJ1-3
v_gene: TRBV27
d_gene: .
abundance: .
CDR3nt: TGTGCCAGCAGGCCTCTAAGTGGAAACACCATATATTTT
CDR3aa: CASRPLSGNTIYF

j_gene: TRBJ1-2
v_gene: TRBV24-1
d_gene: TRBD1
abundance: .
CDR3nt: TGTGCCACCAGTGAATCCGGGACAGGGGGTCCGGGCTACACCTTC
CDR3aa: CATSESGTGGPGYTF

j_gene: TRBJ1-2
v_gene: TRBV3-1/TRBV3-2
d_gene: .
abundance: .
CDR3nt: TGTGCCAGCAGCCAAAATGAGGGGGTAGGGCTCTATGGCTACACCTTC
CDR3aa: CASSQNEGVGLYGYTF

j_gene: TRBJ2-2
v_gene: TRBV5-5
d_gene: .
abundance: .
CDR3nt: TGTGCCAGCAGCTTGGCTCCCAGGGGTGCCGGGGAGCTGTTTTTT
CDR3aa: CASSLAPRGAGELFF

j_gene: TRBJ2-7
v_gene: TRBV5-8
d_gene: TRBD1
abundance: .
CDR3nt: TGTGCCAGCAGCGGCTCGACAGGGTTTCCCTACGAGCAGTACTTC
CDR3aa: CASSGSTGFPYEQYF

j_gene: TRBJ1-5
v_gene: TRBV7-8
d_gene: TRBD1
abundance: .
CDR3nt: TGTGCCAGCAGCTTCGGGACAGGGAATCAGCCCCAGCATTTT
CDR3aa: CASSFGTGNQPQHF

j_gene: TRBJ2-1
v_gene: TRBV11-3
d_gene: .
abundance: few
CDR3nt: TGTGCCAGCAGCTCGCGACTAGGGAGTAACCAGTTCTTC
CDR3aa: CASSSRLGSNQFF

j_gene: TRBJ1-3
v_gene: TRBV2
d_gene: TRBD1
abundance: .
CDR3nt: TGTGCCAGCAGGGACAGGGGCTCTGGAAACACCATATATTTT
CDR3aa: CASRDRGSGNTIYF

j_gene: TRBJ2-7
v_gene: TRBV19
d_gene: .
abundance: .
CDR3nt: TGTGCCAGTAGTATGGTCAGAGGAGGAGAGCAGTACTTC
CDR3aa: CASSMVRGGEQYF

j_gene: TRBJ1-3
v_gene: TRBV7-9
d_gene: TRBD1
abundance: .
CDR3nt: TGTGCCAGCAGCACGCAGGGGGCTTCTGGAAACACCATATATTTT
CDR3aa: CASSTQGASGNTIYF

j_gene: TRBJ2-3
v_gene: TRBV9
d_gene: TRBD2
abundance: .
CDR3nt: TGTGCCAGCAGCCCCTCCGCGCGGGGGGGCAGAGATACGCAGTATTTT
CDR3aa: CASSPSARGGRDTQYF

j_gene: TRBJ1-4
v_gene: TRBV9
d_gene: .
abundance: once
CDR3nt: TGTGCCAGCAGCGCCCAACCCGCACAGCCGGGACATTTACATGAAAAACTGTTTTTT
CDR3aa: CASSAQPAQPGHLHEKLFF

j_gene: TRBJ1-5
v_gene: TRBV6-2/TRBV6-3
d_gene: TRBD1
abundance: once
CDR3nt: TGTGCCAGCAGTTATTTCAGGGGGAATCAGCCCCAGCATTTT
CDR3aa: CASSYFRGNQPQHF

j_gene: TRBJ1-1
v_gene: TRBV5-4
d_gene: TRBD1
abundance: .
CDR3nt: TGTGCCAGCAGCTTGCAGGGGGCGGGGACTGAAGCTTTCTTT
CDR3aa: CASSLQGAGTEAFF

j_gene: TRBJ2-7
v_gene: TRBV2
d_gene: TRBD1
abundance: .
CDR3nt: TGTGCCACCCCCTCCCTAAACCGGGACAGCCCTTACGAGCAGTACTTC
CDR3aa: CATPSLNRDSPYEQYF

j_gene: TRBJ1-1
v_gene: TRBV18
d_gene: TRBD1
abundance: .
CDR3nt: TGTGCCAGCTCACCCATGACAGGGGGCGATTACACTGAAGCTTTCTTT
CDR3aa: CASSPMTGGDYTEAFF

j_gene: TRBJ1-6
v_gene: TRBV5-1
d_gene: .
abundance: .
CDR3nt: TGCGCCAGCAGCTTACAGGGCGGCGGCGGCCATTCACCCCTCCACTTT
CDR3aa: CASSLQGGGGHSPLHF

j_gene: TRBJ2-3
v_gene: TRBV15
d_gene: .
abundance: .
CDR3nt: TGTGCCACCAGCAGAGGGCTAGCAGGAGATACGCAGTATTTT
CDR3aa: CATSRGLAGDTQYF

j_gene: TRBJ2-3
v_gene: TRBV19
d_gene: TRBD2
abundance: .
CDR3nt: TGTGCCAGTAGTCTCTCCCGACTAGCAGCTAGCACAGATACGCAGTATTTT
CDR3aa: CASSLSRLAASTDTQYF

j_gene: TRBJ2-7
v_gene: TRBV14
d_gene: TRBD1
abundance: .
CDR3nt: TGTGCCAGCAGCGAGCACGTGGGACAGGGGGCCTACGAGCAGTACTTC
CDR3aa: CASSEHVGQGAYEQYF

j_gene: TRBJ2-1
v_gene: TRBV29-1
d_gene: .
abundance: .
CDR3nt: TGCAGCATTCGGCGGCACAATGAGCAGTTCTTC
CDR3aa: CSIRRHNEQFF

j_gene: TRBJ1-3
v_gene: TRBV7-9
d_gene: .
abundance: .
CDR3nt: TGTGCCAGCAGCCGATGGGCAGGATCAGAAAACACCATATATTTT
CDR3aa: CASSRWAGSENTIYF

j_gene: TRBJ2-1
v_gene: TRBV5-5
d_gene: .
abundance: .
CDR3nt: TGTGCCAGCAGCCTGGACACATACAATGAGCAGTTCTTC
CDR3aa: CASSLDTYNEQFF

j_gene: TRBJ2-5
v_gene: TRBV2
d_gene: TRBD2
abundance: .
CDR3nt: TGTGCCAGCAGTGAAATCGTGGGACTAGAGGAGACCCAGTACTTC
CDR3aa: CASSEIVGLEETQYF

j_gene: TRBJ1-2
v_gene: TRBV6-2/TRBV6-3
d_gene: TRBD1
abundance: .
CDR3nt: TGTGCCAGCAGTTACTCCCGGGACAGGGGAGGCAATGGCTACACCTTC
CDR3aa: CASSYSRDRGGNGYTF

j_gene: TRBJ2-7
v_gene: TRBV5-5
d_gene: TRBD1
abundance: once
CDR3nt: TGTGCCAGCAGCTTTACCGGGACAGAAAATTACGAGCAGTACTTC
CDR3aa: CASSFTGTENYEQYF

j_gene: TRBJ2-1
v_gene: TRBV7-8
d_gene: .
abundance: .
CDR3nt: TGTGCCAGCAGCTTATTACGTACGTCAGGTGATGAGCAGTTCTTC
CDR3aa: CASSLLRTSGDEQFF

j_gene: TRBJ1-4
v_gene: TRBV4-3
d_gene: .
abundance: .
CDR3nt: TGCGCCACGTCAGTGGCTCTTAATGAAAAACTGTTTTTT
CDR3aa: CATSVALNEKLFF

j_gene: TRBJ1-1
v_gene: TRBV18
d_gene: .
abundance: once
CDR3nt: TGTGCCAGCTCACCACCGTACGCAGGGTTTGTGCCTGAAGCTTTCTTT
CDR3aa: CASSPPYAGFVPEAFF

j_gene: TRBJ1-5
v_gene: TRBV6-2/TRBV6-3
d_gene: .
abundance: .
CDR3nt: TGTGCCAGCAGTGACTCCCGACAGCCGGACCAAAATAGCAATCAGCCCCAGCATTTT
CDR3aa: CASSDSRQPDQNSNQPQHF

j_gene: TRBJ2-3
v_gene: TRBV28
d_gene: TRBD1
abundance: once
CDR3nt: TGTGCCAGCAAGACGGGGCAGGGGGACCCAGATACGCAGTATTTT
CDR3aa: CASKTGQGDPDTQYF

j_gene: TRBJ2-2
v_gene: TRBV7-2
d_gene: TRBD2
abundance: few
CDR3nt: TGTGCCAGCAGCCAATTAGCGGGGGAGACCGGGGAGCTGTTTTTT
CDR3aa: CASSQLAGETGELFF

j_gene: TRBJ2-5
v_gene: TRBV7-9
d_gene: TRBD2
abundance: .
CDR3nt: TGTGCCAGCAGCCTCGGGACTAGCGGAAGCCAAGAGACCCAGTACTTC
CDR3aa: CASSLGTSGSQETQYF

j_gene: TRBJ1-5
v_gene: TRBV28
d_gene: .
abundance: few
CDR3nt: TGTGCCAGCGTTACAGGGATTAGCAATCAGCCCCAGCATTTT
CDR3aa: CASVTGISNQPQHF

j_gene: TRBJ2-3
v_gene: TRBV3-1/TRBV3-2
d_gene: TRBD1
abundance: .
CDR3nt: TGTGCCAGCAGCCAAGACACCGGGACAGGGCAATATTTT
CDR3aa: CASSQDTGTGQYF

j_gene: TRBJ2-3
v_gene: TRBV6-2/TRBV6-3
d_gene: .
abundance: .
CDR3nt: TGTGCCAGCAGTTACGTGCGGGCTTCAGATACGCAGTATTTT
CDR3aa: CASSYVRASDTQYF

j_gene: TRBJ1-4
v_gene: TRBV25-1
d_gene: .
abundance: .
CDR3nt: TGTGCCAGCAGTGAGGGCCACGAAAAACTGTTTTTT
CDR3aa: CASSEGHEKLFF

j_gene: TRBJ1-2
v_gene: TRBV5-1
d_gene: .
abundance: .
CDR3nt: TGCGCCAGCAGCTTGTTGGGGGGTAGCGGCTATGGCTACACCTTC
CDR3aa: CASSLLGGSGYGYTF